Following are 4 T cell receptor beta chains from one sample sequenced in a study of cytomegalovirus exposure and HLA in healthy donors (dated by TCRdb to 2017 to 2019). To prepare the library, the immunoSEQ multiplex PCR assay was applied. A mixture of 60 forward primers for TCR Vbeta segments and 13 reverse primers for TCR Jbeta segments was used in the multiplex PCR. TCRdb obtained this table from immuneACCESS and retained in-frame rearrangements with V and J assigned. These tables miss some clones; where compared with another copy, unresolved V genes account for less than half of the shortfall, and the remainder is unexplained. Here the sample has 63,000 or so clones; 73% occur a single time. The top ten hold roughly 5.5% of the sample. Sequencing was performed on PBMCs. Receptors originate from a man aged 50-59 years in good health and CMV-seronegative.

The chain employs TRBV30 and TRBJ2-7, with 9 bases lining up with TRBD1. Per the germline V gene, CDR1 is GTSNPN and CDR2 is SVGIG (reference sequence). The CDR3 consists of 14 residues. V shed 4 bases, J shed 2 bases, and the junction held 6 bases outside the gene matches. In nucleotides, the CDR3 is TGTGCCTGGACCACCCGGGACAGGGCCTACGAGCAGTACTTC. Amino acids: CAWTTRDRAYEQYF.

The genes are TRBV7-2 and TRBJ2-3, with D possibly matching TRBD1 (6 bases). This CDR3 contains 14 residues. Trimming pared 1 base from V and 4 bases from J, leaving 9 bases between. In germline, CDR1 is SGHTA, CDR2 FQGNSA. The CDR3 loop reads CASSLVNRADTQYF. For the CDR3, the DNA is TGTGCCAGCAGCTTAGTAAACAGGGCAGATACGCAGTATTTT.

This sequence joins TRBV19 and TRBJ1-2; 9 positions agree with TRBD1. Germline-derived CDR1 and CDR2 are LNHDA and SQIVND (reference sequence). Trimming removed 3 bases from V and 8 bases from J; junction bases left unmatched: 7. The CDR3 contains 14 residues. The CDR3 DNA reads as TGTGCCAGTAGTATGGGCCGGACAGGGGAAGGCTACACCTTC. It specifies CASSMGRTGEGYTF.

The V call is TRBV14, the J call TRBJ2-3, with D possibly being TRBD2 (6 bases). CDR1 and CDR2 (germline): SGHDN, FVKESK. The CDR3 is made up of 13 amino acids. Trimming left V 8 bases short and J 2 bases short, with 11 bases between. Here the CDR3 reads CASSRRATDTQYF. The DNA of the CDR3 is TGTGCCAGCTCTAGGAGGGCCACAGATACGCAGTATTTT.